This T cell receptor (beta chain) emerged from a study of OX40 agonist ivuxolimab in advanced cancers. Looking at the study overall: All patients had ivuxolimab intravenously every 2 weeks at 0.01 to 10 mg/kg. Head and neck, renal cell, melanoma or hepatocellular carcinoma were the cancers that dose-escalation patients had. General study results and limits: Low normalized clonal expansion also occurred in some nonresponding patients.

Excluded were patients having autoimmune disease history or systemic immunosuppression. Of note for this clone: Antigen unknown.

Per the germline V gene, CDR1 is WSHSY and CDR2 is SAAADI. J gave up 3 bases and V 4 bases, and 6 bases lay outside the gene matches. The length of the CDR3 is 14 residues. Sequencing used immunoSEQ multiplex PCR; TCRdb keeps in-frame clones, though not all of them. The sample has tens of thousands of clones, approximately 80% seen once. J is TRBJ2-7 and V is TRBV10-2; 7 bases map to TRBD2. The specimen comprised CD4+ or CD8+ T cells sorted from blood, sampled in a trial of the OX40 agonist ivuxolimab. This receptor was identified in an adult with an advanced solid tumor such as melanoma, head and neck, liver or kidney cancer. The chain's CDR3 is CASSGPGTNYEQYF. The CDR3 DNA reads TGCGCCAGCAGTGGACCCGGGACTAACTACGAGCAGTACTTC.